This T cell receptor (beta chain) stems from a study of vaccination effects on CD4 cells after COVID-19. The method was immunoSEQ multiplex PCR; TCRdb's version includes in-frame clones alone and lacks a portion of them. This table has some 27,000 clones, around 67% appearing once. Sequencing followed a ViraFEST assay step that expanded antigen-specific CD4+ T cells with viral peptide pools. The culture ran for about eleven days before CD4+ T cells were isolated. Participants were given two doses of BNT162b2 or mRNA-1273 vaccine. Vaccinees lacked prior SARS-CoV-2 infection and tested negative for nucleocapsid antibodies. On both days 3 and 7, half of the culture medium was replaced with IL-2 medium. On this clone: The target antigen is unknown.

In germline, CDR1 is ENHRY, CDR2 SYGVKD. After removal of 7 bases from V and 5 bases from J, the junction contained 1 base not matched to a gene. CDR3 length: 13 amino acids. Study-wide findings and caveats: Marked clonal contraction of both clone types appeared late after vaccination.

The clonotype was recovered from a human donor who received a COVID-19 vaccine. The material was CD4+ T cells from PBMCs cultured with HCoV-NL63 spike peptides, obtained after COVID-19 vaccination. This chain links TRBV10-3 with TRBJ2-5; 13 bases are a match to TRBD2. CDR3 in DNA: TGTGCCATCAAACTAGCGGGGGGGGAGACCCAGTACTTC. Its translation: CAIKLAGGETQYF.